The source of this T cell receptor beta chain is a study of shared clonotypes between healthy human individuals. Study-wide context: Per donor, CD8 memory used one plate, CD8 naive used two, CD4 memory used three and CD4 naive used three.

Remarks on this clone: Its target is not known.

Original handling: From ImmunoSEQ came sequences covering only the junction and carrying no quality scores, so filtering differed. Sequencing was performed with immunoSEQ multiplex PCR; in TCRdb, only in-frame clones are kept and a portion is missing. That table supplies the V and J calls and clone size; D and trimming were determined from the DNA. The data hold around 640,000 clones, with about 96% observed a single time. CD45RO-negative CD8 cells positively selected for CCR7 made up the naive population, which excluded terminally differentiated effector memory CD45RA+ cells. Recent acute infections and vaccinations were absent in the healthy HIV-negative adult donors. The study's findings and limits: Between a few donors, naive CD4 clonotypes were shared at a level of roughly 5.5%.

The sample comprised naive CD8+ T cells sorted from blood. The TCR originated in a woman in her twenties or thirties in good health.

DNA of the CDR3: TGTGCCAGCAGTGAATGGGACAGCTACAATCAGCCCCAGCATTTT. This sequence encodes CASSEWDSYNQPQHF. This chain uses TRBV6-1 with TRBJ1-5; TRBD1 aligns across 7 bases. This CDR3 has 15 amino acids. The germline CDR1 and CDR2 sequences are MNHNS and SASEGT. Trimming at V came to 2 bases and at J to 3 bases, leaving 4 bases not matched to a gene.